This record covers a single TCR beta chain. This record comes from a study of cytomegalovirus exposure and HLA in healthy donors. Germline CDR1 and CDR2: SNHLY and FYNNEI. This CDR3 comprises 16 residues. V lost 7 bases, J lost 4 bases, and 11 bases stayed unmatched. Primers included in the PCR were 60 Vbeta and 13 Jbeta primers. The table came from immunoSEQ multiplex PCR; TCRdb's copy has only in-frame clones and leaves some out. The sample shows 150,000 to 200,000 clones, 84% of them seen only once. This sequence originates from a man aged 50 to 60 in good health and CMV-seropositive. The sequenced sample was PBMCs. This rearrangement joins TRBV2 to TRBJ2-1; 9 bases match TRBD2. The CDR3 reads CASKYSGTSTYNEQFF. The CDR3 nucleotides are TGTGCCAGCAAATATTCCGGGACTAGCACTTACAATGAGCAGTTCTTC.